The 22 T cell receptor beta chains presented below share a single source sample, sequenced in a study of CD8 T cells in Susac syndrome. An amount of RNA that ranged from about 0.45 to 1 ug was reverse transcribed with random hexamers. TCRdb re-derived calls from the immunoSEQ multiplex PCR reads in MiXCR, one entry per CDR3 protein. The table shows a few hundred thousand distinct CDR3 sequences, with around 96% occurring only once. Source material: CD4+ T cells from PBMCs. The receptors come from a human donor with multiple sclerosis.

The V gene is TRBV7-9, the J gene TRBJ1-5; 9 positions match TRBD1. V gave up 4 bases and J gave up 7 bases; unmatched junction bases: 8. Per the germline V gene, CDR1 is SEHNR and CDR2 is FQNEAQ (reference sequence). The CDR3 runs 15 residues. Here the CDR3 DNA reads TGTGCCAGCAGCTCATCCGGGACAGGGACCCAGCCCCAGCATTTT. The encoded protein is CASSSSGTGTQPQHF.

The genes are TRBV2 and TRBJ2-7, with a possible D match to TRBD1 (5 bases). V lost 10 bases, J lost 5 bases, and 12 bases lay in between. The germline gives CDR1 SNHLY, CDR2 FYNNEI. CDR3 size: 11 residues. CDR3 nucleotides: TGTGCCACACGCCAGGGCGACGAGCAGTACTTC. It codes for CATRQGDEQYF.

J is TRBJ1-1 and V is TRBV19; no definite D call. The V gene's germline CDR1 is LNHDA and CDR2 SQIVND (reference sequence). The CDR3 has 12 residues. Trimming cost V 5 bases and J 1 base, with 5 bases left between them. In DNA, the CDR3 is TGTGCCAGTAGTCGCCAGAACACTGAAGCTTTCTTT. The encoded protein is CASSRQNTEAFF.

The chain combines TRBV30 with TRBJ1-5, with D uncertain. CDR3 length: 14 residues. Germline V gene sequence: CDR1 GTSNPN, CDR2 SVGIG (reference sequence). The ends were cut back, 3 bases at V and 3 bases at J, with 12 bases in the middle. The CDR3, as DNA: TGTGCCTGGAGCGTGAATGGATACAATCAGCCCCAGCATTTT. Its protein product is CAWSVNGYNQPQHF. The full variable domain, with the rest looked up from reference TRBV30 and TRBJ1-5, is SQTIHQWPATLVQPVGSPLSLECTVEGTSNPNLYWYRQAAGRGLQLLFYSVGIGQISSEVPQNLSASRPQDRQFILSSKKLLLSDSGFYLCAWSVNGYNQPQHFGDGTRLSIL.

The chain combines TRBV19 with TRBJ2-2, with TRBD1 matching 8 bases. Germline assignment: CDR1 LNHDA and CDR2 SQIVND (reference sequence). The CDR3 is 13 amino acids. The J segment lost 8 bases and the V segment lost 7 bases, leaving 6 bases of the junction unmatched. CDR3 in DNA: TGTGCCAGTATCGCCAGGGGGCGAGGGGAGCTGTTTTTT. It yields the protein CASIARGRGELFF.

The chain couples TRBV15 to TRBJ2-2; D remains ambiguous. Germline V CDR1 and CDR2: LNHNV, YYDKDF (reference sequence). The CDR3 is 14 amino acids. Trimming removed 0 bases from V and 6 bases from J, with 8 bases in between. The CDR3 loop reads CATSRDDASGELFF. The CDR3 bases are TGTGCCACCAGCAGAGATGACGCGTCCGGGGAGCTGTTTTTT.

This rearrangement joins TRBV6-5 to TRBJ2-7, with 10 bases matching TRBD1. Trimming at V came to 5 bases and at J to 7 bases, leaving 8 bases not matched to a gene. CDR1 is MNHEY, CDR2 SVGAGI, per germline. This CDR3 spans 14 amino acids. CDR3: CASSGGQGHREQYF. CDR3 DNA sequence: TGTGCCAGCAGTGGGGGACAGGGGCATCGGGAGCAGTACTTC.

The rearrangement links TRBV5-4 to TRBJ2-1; no clear D. CDR3 length: 14 residues. In germline, CDR1 is SGHNT, CDR2 YYREEE (reference sequence). V was cut by 3 bases and J by 6 bases, with 13 bases left in between. The CDR3 nucleotides read TGTGCCAGCAGCTCGATCGCGATCCTCAATGAGCAGTTCTTC. It codes for CASSSIAILNEQFF.

The rearrangement uses TRBV2 and TRBJ1-1; D uncertain. The V end lost 5 bases, the J end lost 1 base, and 11 bases lay between the germline ends. The length of the CDR3 is 14 residues. Germline values: CDR1 SNHLY, CDR2 FYNNEI. The CDR3 DNA is TGTGCCAGCAGTTCTCAGACAAGGAACACTGAAGCTTTCTTT. Residues: CASSSQTRNTEAFF.

The genes are TRBV29-1 and TRBJ2-1; TRBD2 might be the D (7 bases). CDR3 length: 13 amino acids. Trimming pared 7 bases from V and 8 bases from J, leaving 18 bases between. From germline, CDR1 is SQVTM and CDR2 ANQGSEA. CDR3 loop: CSAPVGGGDEQFF. The CDR3 DNA sequence: TGCAGCGCTCCCGTGGGCGGGGGCGATGAGCAGTTCTTC.

The chain joins TRBV5-1 to TRBJ2-1, with 8 bases matching TRBD2. V trimming: 7 bases; J trimming: 5 bases; junction bases outside the gene matches: 11. The CDR3 is made up of 15 amino acids. Germline V CDR1 and CDR2: SGHRS, YFSETQ. The CDR3 loop is CASYPSSGWDNEQFF. The CDR3 DNA is TGCGCCAGCTATCCCTCTAGCGGGTGGGACAATGAGCAGTTCTTC.

This chain joins TRBV9 and TRBJ2-3; no reliable D call. Deletions cut 0 bases from V and 2 bases from J, with 10 bases between. CDR3 length: 15 amino acids. Germline CDR1 reads SGDLS; CDR2 reads YYNGEE. The chain's CDR3 is CASSVGSGITDTQYF. The CDR3 region has the DNA TGTGCCAGCAGCGTAGGCTCCGGAATCACAGATACGCAGTATTTT.

V gene TRBV29-1 combines with J gene TRBJ2-2, with 11 bases identical to TRBD1. Trimming took 7 bases from V and 7 from J; bases not matched to a gene: 5. From germline, CDR1 is SQVTM and CDR2 ANQGSEA. CDR3 length: 13 residues. CDR3 loop: CSAGQGAIGELFF. The CDR3 nucleotides are TGCAGCGCTGGACAGGGGGCCATCGGGGAGCTGTTTTTT.

This chain uses TRBV20-1 with TRBJ1-1; no firm D call. Between the trimmed V and J ends, which lost 0 bases and 3 bases, there was a span of 8 bases. The CDR3 spans 13 residues. Germline V gene data show CDR1 as DFQATT and CDR2 as SNEGSKA (reference sequence). CDR3 coding DNA: TGCAGTGCTAGAGAAGGGCACGACACTGAAGCTTTCTTT. It yields the protein CSAREGHDTEAFF.

The genes are TRBV29-1 and TRBJ1-2; D uncertain. CDR1 SQVTM and CDR2 ANQGSEA come from the germline V gene. V was clipped by 4 bases and J by 8 bases, with 20 bases between them. This CDR3 has 14 residues. The CDR3 reads CSVVGRNSSAGYTF. In DNA form, the CDR3 reads TGCAGCGTTGTTGGGCGGAACAGTTCTGCAGGCTACACCTTC. Full variable domain (missing parts from reference TRBV29-1 and TRBJ1-2): SAVISQKPSRDICQRGTSLTIQCQVDSQVTMMFWYRQQPGQSLTLIATANQGSEATYESGFVIDKFPISRPNLTFSTLTVSNMSPEDSSIYLCSVVGRNSSAGYTFGSGTRLTVV.

This chain joins TRBV20-1 and TRBJ2-7; D is ambiguous. Trimming cost V 4 bases and J 1 base, with 11 bases left between them. CDR3 size: 13 residues. CDR1 and CDR2 (germline): DFQATT, SNEGSKA (reference sequence). The DNA for the CDR3 is TGCAGTGCTACTCCAGACGCGTCCTACGAGCAGTACTTC. Amino acid sequence: CSATPDASYEQYF.

The chain links TRBV7-2 to TRBJ2-7; the D call may be TRBD1 or TRBD2 (5 bases each). CDR3 length equals 14 residues. Trimming took off 4 bases at V and 0 bases at J, with 10 bases between the two ends. Looked up from germline, CDR1 is SGHTA and CDR2 is FQGNSA. Here the CDR3 DNA reads TGTGCCAGCAGCTCGGGACGAGTCTCCTACGAGCAGTACTTC. It encodes CASSSGRVSYEQYF.

The chain employs TRBV7-2 and TRBJ2-5, with D possibly being TRBD2 (5 bases). CDR3 size: 13 residues. CDR1 is SGHTA, CDR2 FQGNSA, per germline. Trimming took off 1 base at V and 3 bases at J, with 6 bases between the two ends. CDR3 sequence reads: CASSLGAEETQYF. The CDR3 bases are TGTGCCAGCAGCTTAGGAGCGGAAGAGACCCAGTACTTC.

The V gene is TRBV2, the J gene TRBJ1-2, with D perhaps matching TRBD1 (5 bases). Deletions cut 1 base from V and 4 bases from J, with 13 bases between. The CDR3 has 15 residues. CDR1 is SNHLY, CDR2 FYNNEI, per germline. The CDR3 DNA sequence: TGTGCCAGCAGTGAAGAGTCGGGACGGTCCTATGGCTACACCTTC. The encoded protein is CASSEESGRSYGYTF.

The chain combines TRBV27 with TRBJ1-2, with D uncertain. Germline V CDR1 and CDR2: MNHEY, SMNVEV (reference sequence). The CDR3 sequence is 13 residues long. Between the trimmed V and J ends, which lost 2 bases and 4 bases, there was a span of 8 bases. CDR3 in amino acids: CASSLQDSYGYTF. The CDR3 DNA reads as TGTGCCAGCAGTTTACAGGATTCCTATGGCTACACCTTC.

This chain connects TRBV27 to TRBJ2-5, with D perhaps matching TRBD1 (6 bases). Germline V CDR1 and CDR2: MNHEY, SMNVEV (reference sequence). V was trimmed by 6 bases and J by 2 bases, leaving 10 bases between them. There are 13 residues in the CDR3. Here the CDR3 reads CASRLTGQETQYF. As DNA, the CDR3 is TGTGCCAGCAGGTTGACAGGTCAAGAGACCCAGTACTTC.

The genes are TRBV12-3 or TRBV12-4 and TRBJ2-7; a weak D match, TRBD1 (6 bases). The CDR3 runs 16 residues. V gave up 3 bases and J gave up 3 bases, with 18 bases separating them. CDR3 in DNA: TGTGCCAGCAGTTTTCTTCGTGGCCAGGGGTTCTACGAGCAGTACTTC. This gives the protein CASSFLRGQGFYEQYF.